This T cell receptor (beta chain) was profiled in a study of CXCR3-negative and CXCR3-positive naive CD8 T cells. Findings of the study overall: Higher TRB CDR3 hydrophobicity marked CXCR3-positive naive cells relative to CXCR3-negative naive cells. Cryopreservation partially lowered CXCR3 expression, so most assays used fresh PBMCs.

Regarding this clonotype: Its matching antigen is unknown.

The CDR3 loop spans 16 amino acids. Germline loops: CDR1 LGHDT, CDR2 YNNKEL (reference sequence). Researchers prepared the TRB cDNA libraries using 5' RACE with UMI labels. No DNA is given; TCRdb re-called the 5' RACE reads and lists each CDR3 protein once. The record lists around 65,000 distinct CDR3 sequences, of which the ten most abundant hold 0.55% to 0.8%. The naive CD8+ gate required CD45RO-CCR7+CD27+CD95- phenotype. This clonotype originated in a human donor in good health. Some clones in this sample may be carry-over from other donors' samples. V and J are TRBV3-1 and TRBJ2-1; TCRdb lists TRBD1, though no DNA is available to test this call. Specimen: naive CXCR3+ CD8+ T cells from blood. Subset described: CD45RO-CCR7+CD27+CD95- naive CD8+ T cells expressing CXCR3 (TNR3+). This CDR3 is CASSEGTGKRYNEQFF.